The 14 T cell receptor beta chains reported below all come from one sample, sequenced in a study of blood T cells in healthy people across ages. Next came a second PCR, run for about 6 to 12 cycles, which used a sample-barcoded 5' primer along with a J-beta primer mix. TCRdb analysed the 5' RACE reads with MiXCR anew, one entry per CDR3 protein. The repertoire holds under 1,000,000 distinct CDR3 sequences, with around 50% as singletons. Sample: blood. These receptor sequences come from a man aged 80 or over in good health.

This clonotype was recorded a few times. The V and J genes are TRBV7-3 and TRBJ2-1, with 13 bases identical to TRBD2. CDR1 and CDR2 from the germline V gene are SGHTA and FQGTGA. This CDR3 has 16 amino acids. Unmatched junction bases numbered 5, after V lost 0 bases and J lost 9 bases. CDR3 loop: CASSLTRTSGSVEQFF. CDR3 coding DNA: TGTGCCAGCAGCTTAACAAGGACTAGCGGGAGTGTTGAGCAGTTCTTC.

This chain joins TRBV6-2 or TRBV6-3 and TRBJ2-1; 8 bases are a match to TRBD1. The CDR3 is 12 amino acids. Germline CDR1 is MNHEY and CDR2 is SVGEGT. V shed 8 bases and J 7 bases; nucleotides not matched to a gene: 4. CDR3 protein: CASGRQGNEQFF. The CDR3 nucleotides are TGTGCCAGCGGGAGACAGGGGAATGAGCAGTTCTTC.

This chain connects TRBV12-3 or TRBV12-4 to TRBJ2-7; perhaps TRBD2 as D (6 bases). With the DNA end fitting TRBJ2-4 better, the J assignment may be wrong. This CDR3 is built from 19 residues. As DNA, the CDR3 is TGTGCCAGCAGCCTAGGACAAGAGAGCCGATCAGCCGGGGGAAACATTCAGTACTTC. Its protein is CASSLGQESRSAGGNIQYF.

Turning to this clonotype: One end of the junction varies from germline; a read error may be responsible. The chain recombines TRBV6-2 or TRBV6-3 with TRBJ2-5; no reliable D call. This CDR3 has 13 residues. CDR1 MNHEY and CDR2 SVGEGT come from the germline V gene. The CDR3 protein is CATSYLWSETQYF. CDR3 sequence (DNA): TGTGCCACCAGTTACTTATGGTCGGAGACCCAGTACTTC.

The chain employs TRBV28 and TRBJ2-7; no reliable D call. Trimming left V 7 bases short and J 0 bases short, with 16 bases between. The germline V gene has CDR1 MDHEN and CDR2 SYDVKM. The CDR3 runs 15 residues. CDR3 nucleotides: TGTGCCAGCAACTCGTTCGGCTTGAGCTCCTACGAGCAGTACTTC. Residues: CASNSFGLSSYEQYF.

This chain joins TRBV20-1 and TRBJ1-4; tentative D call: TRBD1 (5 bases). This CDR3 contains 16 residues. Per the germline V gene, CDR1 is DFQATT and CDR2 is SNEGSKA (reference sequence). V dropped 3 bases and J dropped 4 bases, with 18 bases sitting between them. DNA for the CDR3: TGCAGTGCTAGGGCCCACCGGGACGTACTTAATGAAAAACTGTTTTTT. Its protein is CSARAHRDVLNEKLFF.

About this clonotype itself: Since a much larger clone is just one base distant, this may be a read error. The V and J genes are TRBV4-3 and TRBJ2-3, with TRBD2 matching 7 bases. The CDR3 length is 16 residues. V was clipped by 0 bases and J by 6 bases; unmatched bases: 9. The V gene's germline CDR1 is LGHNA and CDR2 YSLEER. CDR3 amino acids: CASSQDPAGLGDTQYF. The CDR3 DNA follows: TGCGCCAGCAGCCAAGATCCAGCGGGGCTGGGGGATACGCAGTATTTT.

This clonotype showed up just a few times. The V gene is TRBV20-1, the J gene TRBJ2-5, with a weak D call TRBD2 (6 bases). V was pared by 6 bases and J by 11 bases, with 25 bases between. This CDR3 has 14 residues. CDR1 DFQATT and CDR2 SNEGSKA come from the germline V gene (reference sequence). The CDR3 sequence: CSALSNWPRGEQYF. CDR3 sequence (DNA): TGCAGTGCCTTAAGCAATTGGCCTCGCGGGGAGCAGTACTTC.

The CDR3 spells CSASEPAGGRNEQFF. For the CDR3, the DNA is TGCAGTGCTAGCGAACCAGCGGGAGGGCGCAATGAGCAGTTCTTC. The chain is built from TRBV20-1 and TRBJ2-1; TRBD2 agrees at 10 bases. CDR1 is DFQATT, CDR2 SNEGSKA, per germline (reference sequence). This CDR3 region has 15 residues. Trimming cost V 3 bases and J 6 bases; bases outside gene matches: 8.

The CDR3 sequence is CASSFPLDPTGGRGSNQPQHF. The CDR3 bases are TGTGCCAGCAGTTTCCCCCTCGACCCAACAGGGGGCCGAGGGAGCAATCAGCCCCAGCATTTT. The rearrangement uses TRBV28 and TRBJ1-5; 9 bases are a match to TRBD1. The trim removed 3 bases at V and 1 base at J, leaving 19 bases unmatched. This CDR3 region has 21 residues. The germline V gene has CDR1 MDHEN and CDR2 SYDVKM.

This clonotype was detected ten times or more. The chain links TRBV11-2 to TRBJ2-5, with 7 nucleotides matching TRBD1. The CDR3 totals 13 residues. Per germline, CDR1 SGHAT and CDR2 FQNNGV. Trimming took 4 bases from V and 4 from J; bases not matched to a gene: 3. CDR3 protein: CASSSWTGETQYF. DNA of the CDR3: TGTGCCAGCAGCTCATGGACAGGAGAGACCCAGTACTTC.

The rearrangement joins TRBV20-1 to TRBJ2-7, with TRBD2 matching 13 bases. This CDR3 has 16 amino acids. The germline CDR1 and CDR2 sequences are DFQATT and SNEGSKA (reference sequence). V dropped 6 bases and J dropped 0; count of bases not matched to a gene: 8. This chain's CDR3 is CSAMTSGGLSSYEQYF. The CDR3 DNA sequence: TGCAGTGCGATGACTAGCGGGGGGCTAAGCTCCTACGAGCAGTACTTC.

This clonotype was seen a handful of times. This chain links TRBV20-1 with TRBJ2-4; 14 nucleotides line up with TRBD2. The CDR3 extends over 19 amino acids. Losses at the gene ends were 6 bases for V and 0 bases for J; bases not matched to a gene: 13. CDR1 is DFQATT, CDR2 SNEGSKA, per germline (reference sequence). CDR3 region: CSALGLAGGAGLAKNIQYF. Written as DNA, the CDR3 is TGCAGTGCCCTAGGACTAGCGGGAGGAGCAGGGTTAGCCAAAAACATTCAGTACTTC.

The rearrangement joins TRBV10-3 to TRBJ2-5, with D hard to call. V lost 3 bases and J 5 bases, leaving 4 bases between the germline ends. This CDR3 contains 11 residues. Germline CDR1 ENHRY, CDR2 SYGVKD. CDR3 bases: TGTGCCATCAGTGATCATGAGACCCAGTACTTC. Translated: CAISDHETQYF.